The clone carrying this T cell receptor beta chain is a singleton in its sample. The data were produced by immunoSEQ multiplex PCR, yet TCRdb's version contains in-frame clones alone and is incomplete. The sample consists of 200,000 to 250,000 clones, 84% of them appearing once. This sample was included in a study of blood T cell repertoires in COVID-19. CDR3 size: 16 residues. V was clipped by 1 base and J by 6 bases; unmatched bases: 8. Germline V gene data show CDR1 as SGHAT and CDR2 as FQNNGV. The rearrangement links TRBV11-2 to TRBJ2-2, with 7 bases fitting TRBD1. The sequenced sample was peripheral blood. The source is a woman aged 45 to 65 with active or convalescent COVID-19. The CDR3 DNA sequence: TGTGCCAGCAGCTTAGTCCAGGGGGATTTAGCCGGGGAGCTGTTTTTT. Translation gives CASSLVQGDLAGELFF.